The clone carrying this T cell receptor beta chain was picked up a small number of times. No antigen is known for it. This sample is part of a study of siplizumab effects on memory and regulatory T cells. The study, taken as a whole, reports: Researchers could map only a minor fraction of alloreactive clones to unstimulated subsets.

Some clones are missing from TCRdb's copy, which holds only in-frame ones; the method was immunoSEQ multiplex PCR. The profile shows some 41,000 clones, around 89% of them singletons. The CDR3 has 11 amino acids. The germline V and J ends were trimmed by 5 bases and 7 bases, with 6 bases remaining between them. Germline lookup yields CDR1 SNHLY and CDR2 FYNNEI. Sequenced input: naive CD4+ T cells sorted from blood. The source is a human donor in good health. The chain joins TRBV2 to TRBJ1-5; D unresolved. The CDR3 nucleotides read TGTGCCAGCAGTTCGAGCCAGCCCCAGCATTTT. Encoded protein: CASSSSQPQHF.